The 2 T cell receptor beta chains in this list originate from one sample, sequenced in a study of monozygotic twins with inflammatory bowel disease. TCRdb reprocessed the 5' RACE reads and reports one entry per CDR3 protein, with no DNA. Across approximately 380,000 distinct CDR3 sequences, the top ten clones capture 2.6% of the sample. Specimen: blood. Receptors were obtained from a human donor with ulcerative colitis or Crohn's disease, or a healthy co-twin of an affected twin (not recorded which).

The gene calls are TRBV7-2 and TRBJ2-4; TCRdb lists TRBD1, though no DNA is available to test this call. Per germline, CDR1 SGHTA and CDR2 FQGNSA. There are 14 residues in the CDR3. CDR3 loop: CASSSNPRGDIQYF.

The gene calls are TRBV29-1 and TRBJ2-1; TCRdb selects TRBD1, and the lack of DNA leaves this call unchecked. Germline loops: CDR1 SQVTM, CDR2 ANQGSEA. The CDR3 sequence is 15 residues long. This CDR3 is CSVNPTDFSYNEQFF.